The subject of this entry is one T cell receptor (beta chain). Per the original data handling: Nucleated cell counts were estimated from reference gene primer amplification. Only in-frame clones appear in the TCRdb table, and some are missing; sequencing was by immunoSEQ multiplex PCR. That table furnishes V, J and clone size, whereas the DNA furnished D and trimming. Of about 140,000 clones listed, around 90% were seen once; the top ten hold roughly 5.4%. The data were obtained in a study of blood T cell repertoires in COVID-19. For the study at large: Samples came from the United States, Italy and Spain, spanning acute and convalescent COVID-19. T cells, B-cell-depleted T cells, or PBMCs provided the cDNA or gDNA that served as material.

Germline V gene lookup returns CDR1 SNHLY and CDR2 FYNNEI. The germline V and J ends were trimmed by 7 bases and 2 bases, with 12 bases remaining between them. The CDR3 sequence is 14 residues long. This sequence was found in a human donor in a cohort sampled during active COVID-19. Sample: peripheral blood. The V gene is TRBV2, the J gene TRBJ1-5, with D perhaps matching TRBD1 (5 bases). The CDR3 DNA reads as TGTGCCAGCAACAGCAGGGTCGGCAATCAGCCCCAGCATTTT. As protein: CASNSRVGNQPQHF.